This T cell receptor (beta chain) emerged from a study of T cells in Graves' hyperthyroidism and ophthalmopathy. General study points: Researchers found most expanded thyroid clonotypes above 0.001 in blood as well. From stable hyperthyroidism, ophthalmopathy was set apart by a 13 V-J model.

This clonotype has ten or more counts. Its antigen is not known. Amplification of TCR beta CDR3 regions was performed using RNA transcripts as template. HTBI primers drove first-round RT-PCR of the TCR CDR3. TCRdb fed the multiplex PCR reads into MiXCR, producing one record per CDR3 protein. The table has about 620,000 distinct CDR3 sequences, around 15% seen once. The CDR3 is 15 residues long. The germline V gene has CDR1 SGDLS and CDR2 YYNGEE. Trimming pared 4 bases from V and 0 bases from J, leaving 14 bases between. Orbital computed tomography, thyroid ultrasound, serum thyroxine and TRAb, and clinical symptoms together informed the diagnoses. The PBMCs had their origin in roughly 10 ml of fresh peripheral blood.

Sequencing was performed on blood. The chain combines TRBV9 with TRBJ2-7; D unresolved. The source of this sequence is a young woman with Graves' hyperthyroidism. In DNA form, the CDR3 reads TGTGCCAGCAGCCCAAGCCTTACGAGCTCCTACGAGCAGTACTTC. Translation gives CASSPSLTSSYEQYF.